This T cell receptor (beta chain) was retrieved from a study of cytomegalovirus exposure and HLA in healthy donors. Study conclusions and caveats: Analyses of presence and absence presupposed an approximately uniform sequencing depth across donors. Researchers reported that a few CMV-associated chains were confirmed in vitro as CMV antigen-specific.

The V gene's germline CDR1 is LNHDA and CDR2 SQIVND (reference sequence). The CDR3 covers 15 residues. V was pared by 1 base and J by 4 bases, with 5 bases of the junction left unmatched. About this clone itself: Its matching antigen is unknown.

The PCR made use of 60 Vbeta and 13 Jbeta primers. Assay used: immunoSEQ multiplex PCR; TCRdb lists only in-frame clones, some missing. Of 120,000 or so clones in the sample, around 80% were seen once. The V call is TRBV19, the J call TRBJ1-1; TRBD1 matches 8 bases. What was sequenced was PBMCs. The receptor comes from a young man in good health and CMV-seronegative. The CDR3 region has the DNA TGTGCCAGTAGTATAGGGACAGGGTTTAGCACTGAAGCTTTCTTT. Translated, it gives CASSIGTGFSTEAFF.